The clone carrying this TCR beta chain showed up just once. Its antigen is unidentified. This entry is derived from a study of early stage breast cancer tumors. The wider study: Roughly 8 ER+/PR+/HER2- tumors were invasive ductal; a few were invasive lobular.

The CDR3 is 15 amino acids. V shed 1 base, J shed 4 bases, and the junction held 5 bases outside the gene matches. The V gene's germline CDR1 is SQVTM and CDR2 ANQGSEA. Method: immunoSEQ multiplex PCR; TCRdb's copy keeps in-frame clones and lacks some. This table holds 65,000 to 75,000 clones, around 80% found once. Findings and caveats of the study: Tumors had roughly 2.4-fold higher T cell density and higher clonality than adjacent normal breast tissue. Enriched TCRB sequences shared across patients were mostly commonly generated sequences. In about 85% of the 16 patients, blood comparison separated tumor from normal breast.

J is TRBJ2-2 and V is TRBV29-1; 8 bases are shared with TRBD2. The TCR originated in a person in their 40s with breast cancer. Sample: blood. CDR3 in DNA: TGCAGCGTTGAAGGACGGGAGGGCCCCACCGGGGAGCTGTTTTTT. Its protein product is CSVEGREGPTGELFF.